These 26 T cell receptor beta chains share one sample of origin, sequenced in a study of shared clonotypes between healthy human individuals. Some clones are missing from TCRdb's copy, which holds only in-frame ones; the method was immunoSEQ multiplex PCR. Of roughly 1,000,000 clones listed, roughly 74% are singletons. Sequenced: memory CD4+ T cells from PBMCs. Subset of the sample: CD45RA-negative fraction. The receptors come from a man aged 18 to 30 in good health. Some clones in this sample may be carry-over from other donors' samples.

This rearrangement joins TRBV5-1 to TRBJ1-2; D is unclear. The CDR3 is made up of 13 amino acids. Trimming took off 4 bases at V and 3 bases at J, with 10 bases between the two ends. CDR1 SGHRS and CDR2 YFSETQ come from the germline V gene. CDR3 coding DNA: TGCGCCAGCAGCATCGTCGGTGACTATGGCTACACCTTC. This codes for CASSIVGDYGYTF.

The V and J genes are TRBV5-1 and TRBJ2-5; D unresolved. Trimming shortened V by 4 bases and J by 2 bases, and 18 bases separated the two germline ends. Germline V gene sequence: CDR1 SGHRS, CDR2 YFSETQ. This CDR3 is 16 amino acids long. CDR3 loop: CASSPAFTSAQETQYF. The CDR3 bases are TGCGCCAGCAGCCCCGCCTTCACGTCAGCTCAAGAGACCCAGTACTTC.

Details on this clone: Only one base separates this from a far larger clonotype, so it likely reflects a read error. Different DNA sequences within this sample yield the same CDR3. The chain uses TRBV2 and TRBJ2-7, with D tentatively TRBD1 or TRBD2 (5 bases each). This CDR3 contains 13 residues. CDR1 is SNHLY and CDR2 is FYNNEI in the germline V gene. CDR3 amino acids: CATFGTPEYEQYF. The DNA for the CDR3 is TGCGCCACGTTCGGGACGCCAGAGTACGAGCAGTACTTC.

The chain's CDR3 is CASRKVGGIGYTF. The CDR3 coding sequence is TGTGCCAGCAGGAAGGTGGGAGGCATAGGCTACACCTTC. The chain joins TRBV6-1 to TRBJ1-2; D is unresolved. Deletions cut 6 bases from V and 8 bases from J, with 16 bases between. This CDR3 has 13 residues. Germline assignment: CDR1 MNHNS and CDR2 SASEGT.

This rearrangement joins TRBV28 to TRBJ2-1; a weak D match, TRBD1 (6 bases). Germline V gene sequence: CDR1 MDHEN, CDR2 SYDVKM. The CDR3 covers 16 residues. Deletions cut 6 bases from V and 4 bases from J, with 19 bases between. In nucleotides, the CDR3 is TGTGCCAGCAGCCTCAGTCAAGGGGGTTGGTACAATGAGCAGTTCTTC. Translated, it gives CASSLSQGGWYNEQFF.

V is TRBV14 and J is TRBJ2-1; 9 bases are a match to TRBD2. The germline CDR1 and CDR2 sequences are SGHDN and FVKESK. The CDR3 consists of 15 residues. The junction had 8 bases not matched to a gene; V was cut back by 3 bases and J by 8 bases. This chain's CDR3 is CASSHGGSGSYEQFF. Here the CDR3 DNA reads TGTGCCAGCAGCCACGGAGGTAGCGGGAGTTATGAGCAGTTCTTC.

The rearrangement links TRBV20-1 to TRBJ1-1; D is perhaps TRBD1 (6 bases). This CDR3 is 11 amino acids long. V lost 3 bases, J lost 7 bases, and 9 bases lay in between. The germline V gene has CDR1 DFQATT and CDR2 SNEGSKA (reference sequence). This chain's CDR3 is CSARRGIEAFF. The CDR3, as DNA: TGCAGTGCTAGGAGGGGGATTGAAGCTTTCTTT.

The chain links TRBV6-5 to TRBJ1-1; a possible D gene is TRBD1 (5 bases). The CDR3 sequence is 15 residues long. Germline values: CDR1 MNHEY, CDR2 SVGAGI. V lost 0 bases to trimming and J lost 2 bases, with 10 bases between them. The DNA for the CDR3 is TGTGCCAGCAGTTACTCGCGAAGGACAAACACTGAAGCTTTCTTT. Amino acids: CASSYSRRTNTEAFF.

V is TRBV5-1 and J is TRBJ2-7; D gene unclear. V gave up 4 bases and J gave up 5 bases, with 16 bases separating them. The CDR3 consists of 14 residues. The V gene's germline CDR1 is SGHRS and CDR2 YFSETQ. The CDR3 spells CASSRTVPPNEQYF. CDR3 DNA sequence: TGCGCCAGCAGCCGGACGGTCCCTCCTAACGAGCAGTACTTC. The entire variable domain, with the rest obtained from reference TRBV5-1 and TRBJ2-7, is as follows: KAGVTQTPRYLIKTRGQQVTLSCSPISGHRSVSWYQQTPGQGLQFLFEYFSETQRNKGNFPGRFSGRQFSNSRSEMNVSTLELGDSALYLCASSRTVPPNEQYFGPGTRLTVT.

The table lists this clone with a few counts. V usage is TRBV2 and J usage is TRBJ2-1; 12 bases are shared with TRBD2. The CDR3 is 15 residues long. J lost 8 bases, V lost 5 bases, and 7 bases had no gene match. CDR1 is SNHLY, CDR2 FYNNEI, per germline. The CDR3 sequence: CASSLRTSGNDEQFF. CDR3 bases: TGTGCCAGCAGTCTACGGACTAGCGGGAACGATGAGCAGTTCTTC.

With respect to this clone: Relative to the germline gene, one junction end is altered; a read error may explain this. The V gene is TRBV4-1, the J gene TRBJ2-2; D is unresolved. This CDR3 is built from 11 residues. Germline loops: CDR1 MGHRA, CDR2 YSYEKL. The CDR3, as DNA: TGCGCCACCAGCGAATTAGGGGAGCTGTTTTTT. Its protein is CATSELGELFF.

The genes are TRBV19 and TRBJ2-5; D call uncertain. V was shortened by 1 base and J by 3 bases, with 12 bases between the two germline ends. CDR3 size: 15 residues. Germline V gives CDR1 LNHDA, CDR2 SQIVND (reference sequence). The CDR3 region has the DNA TGTGCCAGTAGTATAGTTGGCCAGCTGAAAGAGACCCAGTACTTC. This translates into CASSIVGQLKETQYF.

V usage is TRBV7-2 and J usage is TRBJ2-3; D remains ambiguous. V was clipped by 4 bases and J by 3 bases, with 11 bases between them. CDR1 SGHTA and CDR2 FQGNSA come from the germline V gene. The CDR3 is 14 amino acids. In DNA, the CDR3 is TGTGCCAGCAGCTCCGCTACATATACAGATACGCAGTATTTT. Its translation: CASSSATYTDTQYF.

The chain uses TRBV4-2 and TRBJ2-3, with 10 nucleotides matching TRBD2. From germline, CDR1 is LGHNA and CDR2 YNFKEQ. V dropped 4 bases and J dropped 5; count of bases not matched to a gene: 9. The CDR3 runs to 16 residues. CDR3: CASSPRASGSIDTQYF. The CDR3 nucleotides read TGTGCCAGCAGCCCCCGGGCTAGCGGGAGTATAGATACGCAGTATTTT.

This chain uses TRBV7-8 with TRBJ2-1; 7 bases match TRBD1. The CDR3 runs 17 residues. V lost 7 bases to trimming and J lost 0 bases; unmatched junction nucleotides: 12. CDR1 SGHVS and CDR2 FQNEAQ come from the germline V gene. CDR3 sequence (DNA): TGTGCCAGCACCCGCGAGGGGGCTACGAGCTCCTACAATGAGCAGTTCTTC. This gives the protein CASTREGATSSYNEQFF.

The rearrangement uses TRBV5-5 and TRBJ2-7, with 10 bases that match TRBD2. The germline V gene encodes CDR1 SGHKS and CDR2 YYEKEE (reference sequence). V dropped 4 bases and J dropped 0; count of bases not matched to a gene: 4. The CDR3 is made up of 15 amino acids. In DNA form, the CDR3 reads TGTGCCAGCAGCGGACTAGCGGCAAGCTCCTACGAGCAGTACTTC. Its translation: CASSGLAASSYEQYF.

This rearrangement joins TRBV9 to TRBJ1-5; D not certain. This CDR3 has 13 amino acids. V was trimmed by 4 bases and J by 6 bases, leaving 11 bases between them. CDR1 is SGDLS, CDR2 YYNGEE, per germline. The CDR3 DNA sequence: TGTGCCAGCAGCCCGGATCTATCTCAGCCCCAGCATTTT. Translation: CASSPDLSQPQHF.

The chain couples TRBV5-1 to TRBJ2-7; no definite D call. Looked up from germline, CDR1 is SGHRS and CDR2 is YFSETQ. V dropped 5 bases and J dropped 2 bases, with 14 bases sitting between them. This CDR3 spans 14 amino acids. CDR3 nucleotide sequence: TGCGCCAGCAGTTCCGGGTCAGGAGCCTACGAGCAGTACTTC. Its protein is CASSSGSGAYEQYF.

V gene TRBV10-2 combines with J gene TRBJ1-4; 10 nucleotides align to TRBD1. Germline CDR1 reads WSHSY; CDR2 reads SAAADI. Losses at the gene ends were 2 bases for V and 8 bases for J; bases not matched to a gene: 8. The CDR3 has 16 residues. The CDR3 reads CASSERTDRGQEKLFF. CDR3 bases: TGCGCCAGCAGTGAGAGGACTGACAGGGGGCAGGAAAAACTGTTTTTT.

In this sample, this clone turned up once. V and J are TRBV4-2 and TRBJ1-2, with D possibly TRBD1 on 6 matching bases. This CDR3 region has 15 residues. Trimming shortened V by 0 bases and J by 0 bases, and 8 bases separated the two germline ends. The germline gives CDR1 LGHNA, CDR2 YNFKEQ. CDR3 in DNA: TGTGCCAGCAGCCAAGATCGGACAGCTAACTATGGCTACACCTTC. Translating it yields CASSQDRTANYGYTF.

The rearrangement uses TRBV28 and TRBJ2-7; 9 nucleotides agree with TRBD1. With V trimmed by 4 bases and J by 2 bases, 9 bases remained unmatched. CDR3 length: 16 residues. Germline assignment: CDR1 MDHEN and CDR2 SYDVKM. Written as DNA, the CDR3 is TGTGCCAGCAGTTCGCTGGGAGGACAGGGGACCTACGAGCAGTACTTC. It yields the protein CASSSLGGQGTYEQYF.

Worth noting for this clone: Other DNA sequences in the same sample also yield this CDR3. This sequence joins TRBV7-9 and TRBJ2-3; 11 bases match TRBD2. Germline V gives CDR1 SEHNR, CDR2 FQNEAQ (reference sequence). J gave up 2 bases and V 3 bases, and 1 base lay outside the gene matches. This CDR3 contains 15 residues. DNA of the CDR3: TGTGCCAGCAGCTTGGGACTAGCGGACACAGATACGCAGTATTTT. Translation: CASSLGLADTDTQYF.

The gene calls are TRBV28 and TRBJ1-5; 8 nucleotides line up with TRBD1. The CDR3 is 15 residues long. V was clipped by 6 bases and J by 3 bases; unmatched bases: 7. Germline values: CDR1 MDHEN, CDR2 SYDVKM. DNA of the CDR3: TGTGCCAGCAGGAATGGGGGACAGGACAATCAGCCCCAGCATTTT. Encoded protein: CASRNGGQDNQPQHF.

This rearrangement joins TRBV21-1 to TRBJ2-7. TRBV21-1 is annotated as a pseudogene. The CDR3 totals 15 residues. The CDR3, as DNA: TGTGCCAGCAGCGCGCAGGGGGGGGACTCCTACGAGCAGTACTTC. This translates into CASSAQGGDSYEQYF.

This rearrangement joins TRBV18 to TRBJ2-7; TRBD2 matches 7 bases. Germline V gene lookup returns CDR1 KGHSH and CDR2 LQKENI. The CDR3 contains 15 residues. After removal of 3 bases from V and 4 bases from J, the junction contained 9 bases not matched to a gene. The CDR3 sequence is CASSPATRELYEQYF. In nucleotides, the CDR3 is TGTGCCAGCTCACCTGCTACGCGGGAGTTGTACGAGCAGTACTTC.

J is TRBJ2-2 and V is TRBV10-3; D may correspond to TRBD1 or TRBD2 (5 bases each). CDR3 size: 14 residues. The germline gives CDR1 ENHRY, CDR2 SYGVKD. V was cut by 2 bases and J by 13 bases, with 17 bases left in between. In DNA form, the CDR3 reads TGTGCCATCAGTGAGCGCGAGGTGGCGAGGGGGCTGTTTTTT. Its translation is CAISEREVARGLFF.